These 5 T cell receptor beta chains share one sample of origin, sequenced in a study of T cell responses to AZD1222 COVID-19 vaccine. Sequencing used immunoSEQ multiplex PCR; TCRdb keeps in-frame clones, though not all of them. The sample yields about 180,000 clones, around 88% seen once. Sequenced material: peripheral blood, taken on day 0 of AZD1222 vaccination. The receptors derive from an adult in good health.

This clone was recorded many times. This chain joins TRBV4-1 and TRBJ1-2; D ambiguous. The CDR3 extends over 15 amino acids. CDR1 is MGHRA and CDR2 is YSYEKL in the germline V gene. V lost 0 bases and J 8 bases, leaving 16 bases between the germline ends. CDR3 amino acids: CASSQDLGPERGYTF. CDR3 nucleotide sequence: TGCGCCAGCAGCCAAGATCTAGGGCCCGAGAGGGGCTACACCTTC.

The chain carries TRBV9 and TRBJ1-1; a possible D gene is TRBD1 (5 bases). V dropped 3 bases and J dropped 1 base, with 10 bases sitting between them. CDR3 length equals 14 residues. The germline V gene has CDR1 SGDLS and CDR2 YYNGEE. CDR3 sequence reads: CASSAWGENTEAFF. The DNA of the CDR3 is TGTGCCAGCAGCGCTTGGGGGGAGAACACTGAAGCTTTCTTT.

The chain's CDR3 is CASRLVATTGELFF. CDR3 nucleotide sequence: TGCGCCAGCCGCCTCGTAGCGACTACCGGGGAGCTGTTTTTT. This chain joins TRBV5-1 and TRBJ2-2, with D maybe TRBD2 (5 bases). The ends were cut back, 7 bases at V and 5 bases at J, with 15 bases in the middle. This CDR3 has 14 amino acids. Germline-derived CDR1 and CDR2 are SGHRS and YFSETQ.

This clone was seen only a few times. This chain joins TRBV20-1 and TRBJ1-5; 7 positions agree with TRBD1. Germline CDR1 and CDR2: DFQATT and SNEGSKA (reference sequence). V trimming: 6 bases; J trimming: 6 bases; junction bases outside the gene matches: 14. CDR3 length equals 15 residues. The CDR3 DNA reads as TGCAGTGCCAGTGGACTAGACAGGGACGGTCAGCCCCAGCATTTT. Amino acids: CSASGLDRDGQPQHF.

This chain uses TRBV2 with TRBJ1-4; TRBD1 matches 9 bases. The V gene end was trimmed by 8 bases and the J gene end by 8 bases; junction bases not matched to a gene: 12. CDR3 length equals 15 residues. Germline V gives CDR1 SNHLY, CDR2 FYNNEI. The CDR3 nucleotides are TGTGCCAGCCGGGGACAGGGACTACGGTGGGAAAAACTGTTTTTT. It specifies CASRGQGLRWEKLFF.